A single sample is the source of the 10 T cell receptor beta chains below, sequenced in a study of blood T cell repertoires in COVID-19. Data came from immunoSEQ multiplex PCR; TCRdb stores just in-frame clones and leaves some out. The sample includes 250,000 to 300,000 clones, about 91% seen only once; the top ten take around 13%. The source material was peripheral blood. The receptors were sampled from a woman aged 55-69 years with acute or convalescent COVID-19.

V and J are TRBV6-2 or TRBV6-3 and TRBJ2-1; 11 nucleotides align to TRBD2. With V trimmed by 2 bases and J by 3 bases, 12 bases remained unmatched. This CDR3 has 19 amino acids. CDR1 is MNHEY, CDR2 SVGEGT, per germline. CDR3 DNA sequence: TGTGCCAGCAGTTACCTACCAGGGGCTAGCGGGGGGCGCTACAATGAGCAGTTCTTC. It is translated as CASSYLPGASGGRYNEQFF.

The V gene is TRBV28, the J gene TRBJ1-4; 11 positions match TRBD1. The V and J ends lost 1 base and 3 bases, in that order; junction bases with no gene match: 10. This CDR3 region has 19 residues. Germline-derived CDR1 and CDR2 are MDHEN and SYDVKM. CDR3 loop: CASSLSPGQGDISNEKLFF. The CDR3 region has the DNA TGTGCCAGCAGTTTATCCCCGGGACAGGGGGACATATCTAATGAAAAACTGTTTTTT.

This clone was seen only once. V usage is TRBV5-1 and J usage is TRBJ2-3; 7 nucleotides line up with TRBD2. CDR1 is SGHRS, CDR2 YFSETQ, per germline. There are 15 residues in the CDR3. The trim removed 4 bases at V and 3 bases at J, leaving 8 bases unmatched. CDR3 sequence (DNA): TGCGCCAGCAGCCCTGTTCTAGCGGTAACAGATACGCAGTATTTT. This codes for CASSPVLAVTDTQYF. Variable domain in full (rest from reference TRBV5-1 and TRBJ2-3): KAGVTQTPRYLIKTRGQQVTLSCSPISGHRSVSWYQQTPGQGLQFLFEYFSETQRNKGNFPGRFSGRQFSNSRSEMNVSTLELGDSALYLCASSPVLAVTDTQYFGPGTRLTVL.

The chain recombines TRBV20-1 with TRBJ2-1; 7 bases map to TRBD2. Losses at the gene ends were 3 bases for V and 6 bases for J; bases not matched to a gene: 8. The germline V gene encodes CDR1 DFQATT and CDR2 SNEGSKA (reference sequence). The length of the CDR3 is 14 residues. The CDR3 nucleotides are TGCAGTGCTAGTGGGCTAGCGGACACCAATGAGCAGTTCTTC. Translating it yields CSASGLADTNEQFF.

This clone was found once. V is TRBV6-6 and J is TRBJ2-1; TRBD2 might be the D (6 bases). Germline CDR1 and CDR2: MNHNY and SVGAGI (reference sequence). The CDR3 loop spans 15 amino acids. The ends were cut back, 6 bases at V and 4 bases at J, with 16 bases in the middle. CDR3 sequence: CASSRGTGIYNEQFF. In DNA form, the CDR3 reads TGTGCCAGCAGCCGAGGGACTGGAATATACAATGAGCAGTTCTTC.

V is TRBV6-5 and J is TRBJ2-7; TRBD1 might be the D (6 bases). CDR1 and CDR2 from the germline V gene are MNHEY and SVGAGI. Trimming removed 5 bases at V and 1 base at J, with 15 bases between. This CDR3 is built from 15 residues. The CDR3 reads CASSRTGKGSYEQYF. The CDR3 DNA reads TGTGCCAGCAGTCGAACAGGGAAAGGTTCCTACGAGCAGTACTTC.

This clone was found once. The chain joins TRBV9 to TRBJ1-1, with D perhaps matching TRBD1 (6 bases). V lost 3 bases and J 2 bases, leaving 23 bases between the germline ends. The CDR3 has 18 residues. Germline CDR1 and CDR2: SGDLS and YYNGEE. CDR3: CASSDNPSTGPSNTEAFF. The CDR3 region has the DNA TGTGCCAGCAGCGACAACCCCTCGACAGGACCTTCTAACACTGAAGCTTTCTTT.

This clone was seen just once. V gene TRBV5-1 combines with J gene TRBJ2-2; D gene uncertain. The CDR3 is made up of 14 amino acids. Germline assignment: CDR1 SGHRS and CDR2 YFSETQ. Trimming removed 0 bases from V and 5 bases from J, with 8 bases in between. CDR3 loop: CASSLDSGTGELFF. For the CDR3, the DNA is TGCGCCAGCAGCTTGGACAGTGGGACCGGGGAGCTGTTTTTT.

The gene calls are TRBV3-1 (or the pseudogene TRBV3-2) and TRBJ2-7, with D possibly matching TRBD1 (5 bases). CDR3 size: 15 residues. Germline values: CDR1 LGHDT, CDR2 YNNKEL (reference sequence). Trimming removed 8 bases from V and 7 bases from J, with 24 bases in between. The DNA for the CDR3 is TGTGCCAGCGGCAAGAAAGGGGTCGCAGGGCGAGAGCAGTACTTC. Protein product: CASGKKGVAGREQYF.

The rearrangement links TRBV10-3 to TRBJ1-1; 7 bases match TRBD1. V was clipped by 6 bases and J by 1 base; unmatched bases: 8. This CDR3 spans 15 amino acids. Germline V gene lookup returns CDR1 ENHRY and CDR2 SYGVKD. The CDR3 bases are TGTGCCATCAGATGGGACAGAGAACCGAACACTGAAGCTTTCTTT. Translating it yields CAIRWDREPNTEAFF.